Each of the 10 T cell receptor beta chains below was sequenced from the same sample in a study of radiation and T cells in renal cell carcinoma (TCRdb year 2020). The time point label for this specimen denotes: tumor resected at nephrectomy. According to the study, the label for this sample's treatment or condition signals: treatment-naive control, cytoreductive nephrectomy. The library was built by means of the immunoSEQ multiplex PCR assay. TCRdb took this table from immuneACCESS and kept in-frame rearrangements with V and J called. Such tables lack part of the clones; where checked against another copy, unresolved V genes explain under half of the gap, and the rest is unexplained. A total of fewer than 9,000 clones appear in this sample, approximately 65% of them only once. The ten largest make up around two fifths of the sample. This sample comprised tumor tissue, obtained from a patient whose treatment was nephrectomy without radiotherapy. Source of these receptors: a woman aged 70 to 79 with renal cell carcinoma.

The CDR3 region has the DNA TGTGCCAGCAGCTCCATGGACGGTAATTCACCCCTCCACTTT. It translates to CASSSMDGNSPLHF. The V and J genes are TRBV7-2 and TRBJ1-6; no reliable D call. V lost 4 bases and J lost 6, with 10 bases in between. Germline assignment: CDR1 SGHTA and CDR2 FQGNSA. The CDR3 runs to 14 residues.

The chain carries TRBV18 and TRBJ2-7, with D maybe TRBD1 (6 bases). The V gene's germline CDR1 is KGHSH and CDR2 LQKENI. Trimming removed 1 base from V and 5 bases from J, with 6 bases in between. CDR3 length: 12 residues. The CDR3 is CASSPQGDEQYF. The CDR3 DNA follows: TGTGCCAGCTCACCACAGGGGGACGAGCAGTACTTC.

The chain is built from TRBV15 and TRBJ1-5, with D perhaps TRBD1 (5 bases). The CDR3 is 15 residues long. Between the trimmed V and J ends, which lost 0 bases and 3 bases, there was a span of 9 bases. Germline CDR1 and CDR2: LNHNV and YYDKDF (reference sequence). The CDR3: CATSRDSGPNQPQHF. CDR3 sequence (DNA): TGTGCCACCAGCAGAGATTCAGGGCCCAATCAGCCCCAGCATTTT.

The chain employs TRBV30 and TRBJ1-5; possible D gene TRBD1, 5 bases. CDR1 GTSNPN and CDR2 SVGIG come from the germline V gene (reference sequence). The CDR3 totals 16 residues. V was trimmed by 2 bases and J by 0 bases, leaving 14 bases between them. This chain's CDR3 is CAWSPMGRGSNQPQHF. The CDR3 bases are TGTGCCTGGAGTCCAATGGGGAGGGGTAGCAATCAGCCCCAGCATTTT.

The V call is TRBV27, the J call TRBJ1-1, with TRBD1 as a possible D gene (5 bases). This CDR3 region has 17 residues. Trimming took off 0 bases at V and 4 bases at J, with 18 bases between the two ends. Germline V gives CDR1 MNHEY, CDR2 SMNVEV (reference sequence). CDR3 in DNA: TGTGCCAGCAGTTTATCCCCAGCCTGGGGGGGTGGCACTGAAGCTTTCTTT. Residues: CASSLSPAWGGGTEAFF.

CDR3 amino acids: CASSLEGGENSPLHF. CDR3 nucleotide sequence: TGCGCCAGCAGCTTGGAGGGCGGAGAGAATTCACCCCTCCACTTT. The chain combines TRBV5-1 with TRBJ1-6, with unresolved D. The CDR3 is 15 residues long. The germline gives CDR1 SGHRS, CDR2 YFSETQ. Trimming left V 0 bases short and J 7 bases short, with 11 bases between.

The CDR3 DNA follows: TGCGCCAGCAGCTTCCCAGGGAATCAGCTAGCGGGGGTCACAGATACGCAGTATTTT. Translation gives CASSFPGNQLAGVTDTQYF. The chain employs TRBV5-1 and TRBJ2-3, with 10 nucleotides matching TRBD2. CDR3 length equals 19 residues. V shed 2 bases and J 2 bases; nucleotides not matched to a gene: 14. From germline, CDR1 is SGHRS and CDR2 YFSETQ.

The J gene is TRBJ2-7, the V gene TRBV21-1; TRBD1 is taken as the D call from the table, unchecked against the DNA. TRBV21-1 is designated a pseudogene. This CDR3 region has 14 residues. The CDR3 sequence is CASSKVGTGDEQYF. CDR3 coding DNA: TGTGCCAGCAGCAAAGTCGGGACAGGGGACGAGCAGTACTTC.

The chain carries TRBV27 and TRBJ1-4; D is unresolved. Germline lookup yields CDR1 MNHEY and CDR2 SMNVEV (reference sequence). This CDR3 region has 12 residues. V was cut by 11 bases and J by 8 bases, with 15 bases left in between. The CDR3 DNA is TGTGCCGGGAGACGAGGGAGAGAAAAACTGTTTTTT. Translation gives CAGRRGREKLFF.

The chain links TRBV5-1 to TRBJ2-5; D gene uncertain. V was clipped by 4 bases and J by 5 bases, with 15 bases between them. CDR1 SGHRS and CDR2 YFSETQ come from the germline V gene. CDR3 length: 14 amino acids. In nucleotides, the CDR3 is TGCGCCAGCAGCCCAATTGGCCCCGGGGAGACCCAGTACTTC. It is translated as CASSPIGPGETQYF.